Below are 29 T cell receptor beta chains sequenced from a single sample in a study of human T cells and chemical hapten exposure. TCRdb re-derived calls from the RACE reads in MiXCR, one entry per CDR3 protein. The sample consists of 150,000 to 200,000 distinct CDR3 sequences, under 25% of them appearing once. Time point reported: patch test 1, 2 weeks after DPC sensitization. Treatment indicated: therapeutic diphenylcyclopropenone sensitization with weekly scalp DPC. The sequencing here drew on whole blood, taken in connection with sensitization to the hapten diphenylcyclopropenone (DPC). These receptors came from a woman aged 45-65 years with alopecia areata. Some clones in this sample may be carry-over from other donors' samples.

This clonotype was recorded at least ten times. The chain links TRBV10-3 to TRBJ2-1, with D possibly being TRBD1 or TRBD2 (5 bases each). The CDR3 is 16 residues long. In germline, CDR1 is ENHRY, CDR2 SYGVKD. The V and J ends lost 1 base and 0 bases respectively, with 10 bases between them. The CDR3 loop reads CAISELGRFSYNEQFF. The CDR3, as DNA: TGTGCCATCAGTGAGTTGGGACGGTTCTCCTACAATGAGCAGTTCTTC.

The V gene is TRBV10-1, the J gene TRBJ1-1; D is unclear. The CDR3 loop spans 13 amino acids. Germline V lookup: CDR1 WNHNN, CDR2 SYGVQD (reference sequence). The V end was cut by 7 bases, the J end by 1 base, with 10 bases between. The CDR3 bases are TGCGCCAGCATCCGACTTTGGAACACTGAAGCTTTCTTT. This encodes CASIRLWNTEAFF.

This clonotype was counted ten times or more. V usage is TRBV10-3 and J usage is TRBJ2-5; weak D call: TRBD2 (5 bases). This CDR3 spans 13 amino acids. Germline assignment: CDR1 ENHRY and CDR2 SYGVKD. V lost 10 bases and J 0 bases, leaving 12 bases between the germline ends. CDR3 DNA: TGTGCCACCGCGGGTTTGGACCAAGAGACCCAGTACTTC. Translating gives CATAGLDQETQYF.

This clonotype occurred many times. The rearrangement uses TRBV7-6 and TRBJ2-1; TRBD2 matches 7 bases. The CDR3 extends over 14 amino acids. From germline, CDR1 is SGHVS and CDR2 FNYEAQ. Trimming took 0 bases from V and 7 from J; bases not matched to a gene: 3. CDR3: CASSLAGGRNEQFF. The DNA for the CDR3 is TGTGCCAGCAGCTTAGCGGGAGGGCGGAATGAGCAGTTCTTC.

The chain employs TRBV4-2 and TRBJ2-1; 10 bases are a match to TRBD2. The V gene's germline CDR1 is LGHNA and CDR2 YNFKEQ. The V segment lost 2 bases and the J segment 1 base; nucleotides outside the gene matches: 2. This CDR3 is 16 amino acids long. The CDR3 sequence: CASSQTSGISYNEQFF. The CDR3, as DNA: TGTGCCAGCAGCCAAACTAGCGGGATATCCTACAATGAGCAGTTCTTC.

This clonotype was counted a few times. The chain joins TRBV6-6 to TRBJ1-5, with D maybe TRBD1 (6 bases). Trimming took 0 bases from V and 6 from J, leaving 18 bases between them. The CDR3 is 17 residues long. The germline CDR1 and CDR2 sequences are MNHNY and SVGAGI (reference sequence). The CDR3 spells CASSYSRSSGDIQPQHF. The CDR3 region has the DNA TGTGCCAGCAGTTACTCGAGGTCGTCAGGGGATATTCAGCCCCAGCATTTT.

The J gene is TRBJ2-1, the V gene TRBV5-1; 8 nucleotides line up with TRBD2. The CDR3 sequence is 14 residues long. The V segment lost 9 bases and the J segment 2 bases; nucleotides outside the gene matches: 7. CDR1 SGHRS and CDR2 YFSETQ come from the germline V gene. The CDR3 sequence: CAIGSGSPYNEQFF. The CDR3 bases are TGCGCCATTGGGAGCGGGAGTCCCTACAATGAGCAGTTCTTC.

This chain connects TRBV28 to TRBJ1-2; possible D gene TRBD1, 5 bases. The CDR3 covers 14 residues. The germline V gene has CDR1 MDHEN and CDR2 SYDVKM. V lost 4 bases and J lost 4, with 13 bases in between. The CDR3 DNA sequence: TGTGCCAGCAGTTCAGGGTTTTTTAGCTATGGCTACACCTTC. Translated: CASSSGFFSYGYTF.

This chain uses TRBV18 with TRBJ2-5; 11 bases are a match to TRBD2. Germline CDR1 and CDR2: KGHSH and LQKENI. The ends lost 3 bases at V and 5 bases at J; junction bases unmatched: 5. The CDR3 contains 15 residues. In DNA, the CDR3 is TGTGCCAGCTCACCCCTAGCGGGAGGCGAGGAGACCCAGTACTTC. It encodes CASSPLAGGEETQYF.

This clonotype has only a few counts. V gene TRBV18 combines with J gene TRBJ1-1; unclear D gene. The germline V and J ends were trimmed by 3 bases and 4 bases, with 9 bases remaining between them. The CDR3 length is 13 residues. The germline V gene has CDR1 KGHSH and CDR2 LQKENI. The CDR3 DNA is TGTGCCAGCTCACCCGACATCGGCACTGAAGCTTTCTTT. Residues: CASSPDIGTEAFF. The whole variable domain, remainder taken from reference TRBV18 and TRBJ1-1, is NAGVMQNPRHLVRRRGQEARLRCSPMKGHSHVYWYRQLPEEGLKFMVYLQKENIIDESGMPKERFSAEFPKEGPSILRIQQVVRGDSAAYFCASSPDIGTEAFFGQGTRLTVV.

This clonotype was detected only a few times. The chain couples TRBV27 to TRBJ1-2, with D uncertain. V lost 3 bases to trimming and J lost 0 bases, with 11 bases between them. CDR3 length: 15 amino acids. Germline V gene data show CDR1 as MNHEY and CDR2 as SMNVEV (reference sequence). The CDR3 nucleotides are TGTGCCAGCAGTTTGGGTACAGTAGCTAACTATGGCTACACCTTC. The encoded protein is CASSLGTVANYGYTF.

The rearrangement uses TRBV7-9 and TRBJ2-7; weak D call: TRBD2 (5 bases). V lost 1 base and J 3 bases, leaving 10 bases between the germline ends. CDR1 is SEHNR and CDR2 is FQNEAQ in the germline V gene (reference sequence). The CDR3 is made up of 14 amino acids. CDR3 in amino acids: CASSLGPGSYEQYF. Written as DNA, the CDR3 is TGTGCCAGCAGCTTAGGGCCGGGAAGCTACGAGCAGTACTTC.

This clonotype was counted between two and nine times. The chain carries TRBV5-1 and TRBJ2-1; 7 positions agree with TRBD2. V trimming: 7 bases; J trimming: 1 base; junction bases outside the gene matches: 5. The CDR3 totals 14 residues. CDR1 SGHRS and CDR2 YFSETQ come from the germline V gene. In DNA form, the CDR3 reads TGCGCCAGCGGGGGGGGGGTGTCCTACAATGAGCAGTTCTTC. This codes for CASGGGVSYNEQFF.

This chain connects TRBV12-5 to TRBJ2-2; D gene unclear. With 4 bases removed from V and 6 bases from J, the gap between germline ends came to 6 bases. The germline V gene has CDR1 LGHNT and CDR2 FRNRAP. The CDR3 consists of 12 residues. DNA of the CDR3: TGTGCTAGTGGTTCGGTCCCCGGGGAGCTGTTTTTT. Translating gives CASGSVPGELFF.

This clonotype was seen a few times. V gene TRBV7-9 combines with J gene TRBJ2-2, with a weak D call TRBD2 (5 bases). In germline, CDR1 is SEHNR, CDR2 FQNEAQ (reference sequence). The V end was cut by 5 bases, the J end by 1 base, with 8 bases between. The CDR3 has 14 amino acids. CDR3 loop: CASSRSGNTGELFF. Written as DNA, the CDR3 is TGTGCCAGCAGCCGAAGCGGGAACACCGGGGAGCTGTTTTTT.

CDR3 coding DNA: TGTGCCAGCAGCCAGTGGACCTACAATGAGCAGTTCTTC. Its translation: CASSQWTYNEQFF. V and J are TRBV12-3 or TRBV12-4 and TRBJ2-1, with D unresolved. The CDR3 consists of 13 residues. V lost 6 bases to trimming and J lost 2 bases, with 8 bases between them.

This clonotype came up a few times. V usage is TRBV7-8 and J usage is TRBJ2-2; D might be TRBD1 or TRBD2, each matching 5 bases. The ends were cut back, 2 bases at V and 7 bases at J, with 20 bases in the middle. Germline values: CDR1 SGHVS, CDR2 FQNEAQ. The CDR3 runs 17 residues. The CDR3 reads CASSLRGWLAQDGELFF. The CDR3 DNA reads as TGTGCCAGCAGCTTAAGGGGTTGGCTAGCCCAGGACGGGGAGCTGTTTTTT.

DNA of the CDR3: TGTGCCAGCAGTGGGGTTCTAGCGGGAGGGCCAGATACGCAGTATTTT. Residues: CASSGVLAGGPDTQYF. The chain employs TRBV25-1 and TRBJ2-3, with TRBD2 matching over 12 bases. There are 16 residues in the CDR3. The J segment lost 4 bases and the V segment lost 4 bases, leaving 6 bases of the junction unmatched. CDR1 is MGHDK and CDR2 is SYGVNS in the germline V gene.

The chain joins TRBV10-3 to TRBJ2-6, with D possibly called TRBD1 or TRBD2 (6 bases each). V was pared by 3 bases and J by 0 bases, with 21 bases between. The CDR3 spans 20 residues. Looked up from germline, CDR1 is ENHRY and CDR2 is SYGVKD. The CDR3 DNA sequence: TGTGCCATCAGTGACCTCCAGGGTAGGGGGGCAAGCTCTGGGGCCAACGTCCTGACTTTC. Its translation is CAISDLQGRGASSGANVLTF.

This chain links TRBV5-6 with TRBJ2-5; D tentatively fits TRBD1 or TRBD2 (5 bases each). From germline, CDR1 is SGHDT and CDR2 YYEEEE. Trimming took 2 bases from V and 5 from J, leaving 10 bases between them. The CDR3 consists of 13 residues. The CDR3 is CASSFPGTETQYF. Written as DNA, the CDR3 is TGTGCCAGCAGCTTCCCAGGGACGGAGACCCAGTACTTC.

The CDR3 region has the DNA TGTGCCAGCAGTTTCGGGAGACAGGGTGAAGCTTTCTTT. The encoded protein is CASSFGRQGEAFF. This chain joins TRBV12-3 or TRBV12-4 and TRBJ1-1, with TRBD1 matching 7 bases. J lost 7 bases, V lost 3 bases, and 5 bases had no gene match. The CDR3 consists of 13 residues.

CDR3 bases: TGTGCCAGCAGCGTTGACTACCGGGACAGGATGTATGGCTACACCTTC. As protein: CASSVDYRDRMYGYTF. The chain is built from TRBV7-9 and TRBJ1-2, with 8 bases matching TRBD1. Germline V gives CDR1 SEHNR, CDR2 FQNEAQ (reference sequence). Germline trimming cut 5 bases from V and 5 bases from J; bases unmatched to any gene: 13. CDR3 length: 16 amino acids.

This clonotype was detected only a few times. The chain has TRBV12-3 or TRBV12-4 and TRBJ2-1; 10 bases are a match to TRBD2. The CDR3 length is 15 residues. V shed 9 bases and J 7 bases; nucleotides not matched to a gene: 12. In DNA, the CDR3 is TGTGCCAGTACTCCGGGACTAGCGTACCCTAATGAGCAGTTCTTC. Protein: CASTPGLAYPNEQFF.

This chain connects TRBV6-2 or TRBV6-3 to TRBJ2-1, with 9 bases that match TRBD2. V trimming: 6 bases; J trimming: 7 bases; junction bases outside the gene matches: 16. Germline CDR1 reads MNHEY; CDR2 reads SVGEGT. CDR3 length: 17 residues. The CDR3 DNA sequence: TGTGCCAGCAGGCGGGAGCGGGAGGCCTTCTACAGGAATGAGCAGTTCTTC. Translating it yields CASRREREAFYRNEQFF.

J is TRBJ2-1 and V is TRBV18; D call uncertain. Germline V gene sequence: CDR1 KGHSH, CDR2 LQKENI. V was cut by 3 bases and J by 3 bases, with 12 bases left in between. The CDR3 has 15 amino acids. The CDR3: CASSPAADLYNEQFF. CDR3 bases: TGTGCCAGCTCACCCGCGGCGGACCTCTACAATGAGCAGTTCTTC.

This chain joins TRBV5-4 and TRBJ1-1, with 8 nucleotides matching TRBD1. Germline V gene sequence: CDR1 SGHNT, CDR2 YYREEE (reference sequence). This CDR3 has 14 residues. V dropped 4 bases and J dropped 6; count of bases not matched to a gene: 8. CDR3 bases: TGTGCCAGCAGCCAACAGGGGGTCTCCCCTGAAGCTTTCTTT. Protein: CASSQQGVSPEAFF.

The chain combines TRBV11-3 with TRBJ2-1; 7 positions match TRBD1. J gave up 9 bases and V 4 bases, and 12 bases lay outside the gene matches. This CDR3 has 15 amino acids. Germline CDR1 SGHNT, CDR2 YENEEA. In nucleotides, the CDR3 is TGTGCCAGCAGCTCAACAGGGGCGATTTACGGTGAGCAGTTCTTC. It encodes CASSSTGAIYGEQFF.

This sequence joins TRBV20-1 and TRBJ2-1; D call uncertain. The CDR3 is made up of 12 amino acids. Looked up from germline, CDR1 is DFQATT and CDR2 is SNEGSKA (reference sequence). Trimming took 3 bases from V and 0 from J, leaving 3 bases between them. Here the CDR3 reads CSASSSYNEQFF. CDR3 bases: TGCAGTGCTAGCAGCTCCTACAATGAGCAGTTCTTC.

This clonotype appeared a few times. The rearrangement uses TRBV5-6 and TRBJ1-5, with D perhaps matching TRBD1 (5 bases). V dropped 4 bases and J dropped 7 bases, with 12 bases sitting between them. Germline V gene data show CDR1 as SGHDT and CDR2 as YYEEEE. This CDR3 region has 13 residues. In nucleotides, the CDR3 is TGTGCCAGCAGCCGAGGAAGGGGCCAGCCCCAGCATTTT. Protein product: CASSRGRGQPQHF.